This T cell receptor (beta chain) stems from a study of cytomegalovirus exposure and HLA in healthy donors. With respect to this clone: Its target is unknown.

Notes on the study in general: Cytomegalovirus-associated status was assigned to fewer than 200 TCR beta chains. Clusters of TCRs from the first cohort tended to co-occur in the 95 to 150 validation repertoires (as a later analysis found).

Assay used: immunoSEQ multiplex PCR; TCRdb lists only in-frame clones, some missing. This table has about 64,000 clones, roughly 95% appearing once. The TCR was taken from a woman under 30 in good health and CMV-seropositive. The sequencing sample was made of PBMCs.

Here the CDR3 reads CASRVFGAGVLETQYF. The CDR3 DNA reads as TGCGCCAGCAGGGTATTCGGAGCGGGAGTTCTGGAGACCCAGTACTTC. The chain combines TRBV5-1 with TRBJ2-5, with TRBD2 identical over 8 bases. Germline trimming cut 5 bases from V and 5 bases from J; bases unmatched to any gene: 14. Germline V CDR1 and CDR2: SGHRS, YFSETQ. CDR3 length: 16 residues.